This T cell receptor beta chain was documented in a study of T-cell reconstitution after alpha-beta-depleted transplantation in children. Germline V lookup: CDR1 SGHDN, CDR2 FVKESK. The CDR3 extends over 13 amino acids. With 4 bases removed from V and 5 bases from J, the gap between germline ends came to 8 bases. Preparation of the TCRbeta library used unique molecular identifiers. From the PCR reads, TCRdb called clonotypes with MiXCR, one entry per CDR3 protein. Among fewer than 200,000 distinct CDR3 sequences listed, approximately 6.8% were seen once. This clonotype was counted ten times or more. The receptor was derived from a human donor who donated a stem cell graft to a child with Wiskott-Aldrich syndrome. The chain joins TRBV14 to TRBJ1-4; D is perhaps TRBD1 (6 bases). The sequencing here drew on PBMCs from the stem cell graft donor, taken from the stem cell graft. The DNA of the CDR3 is TGTGCCAGCAGCCGAGGACAGAATGAAAAACTGTTTTTT. Protein product: CASSRGQNEKLFF.